These 29 T cell receptor beta chains came from one sample sequenced in a study of graft-versus-host responses after intestinal transplantation (dated by TCRdb to the early 2020s). These TCRs are of unknown antigen specificity. Library preparation was by the immunoSEQ multiplex PCR assay. TCRdb took this table from immuneACCESS and kept in-frame rearrangements with V and J called. Such tables lack part of the clones; where checked against another copy, unresolved V genes explain under half of the gap, and the rest is unexplained. This sample comprises some 110,000 clones, just over 90% of them detected only once. The ten largest make up approximately 0.25% of the sample. Taken with the paper, the label for time point translates to: cells obtained before transplantation from donor or recipient. Sequenced material: unstimulated CD4+ T cells sorted from spleen or lymph node cells, taken before transplant. These receptors all come from a human donor who was the organ donor for an intestinal transplant.

The chain is built from TRBV7-2 and TRBJ2-7; a possible D gene is TRBD2 (5 bases). V was cut by 5 bases and J by 2 bases, with 13 bases left in between. CDR3 size: 14 residues. CDR1 and CDR2 (germline): SGHTA, FQGNSA. The CDR3 DNA follows: TGTGCCAGCAGCGGCGGGTGGGATGCCTACGAGCAGTACTTC. This encodes CASSGGWDAYEQYF.

This chain uses TRBV6-5 with TRBJ1-2; TRBD1 might be the D (5 bases). Germline V gene data show CDR1 as MNHEY and CDR2 as SVGAGI. The V end lost 2 bases, the J end lost 8 bases, and 9 bases lay between the germline ends. This CDR3 contains 12 residues. CDR3 DNA: TGTGCCAGCAGTTACGCAGGGTGGGGCTACACCTTC. This gives the protein CASSYAGWGYTF.

Only one count was recorded for this clone. The J gene is TRBJ1-5, the V gene TRBV28; D gene unclear. Germline values: CDR1 MDHEN, CDR2 SYDVKM. CDR3 length: 14 amino acids. Trimming shortened V by 7 bases and J by 0 bases, and 10 bases separated the two germline ends. The CDR3 nucleotides read TGTGCCAGCACCAGGACCGGTAGCAATCAGCCCCAGCATTTT. It yields the protein CASTRTGSNQPQHF.

The sample holds a few counts of this clone. This chain joins TRBV27 and TRBJ2-3, with 12 bases fitting TRBD2. CDR3 length: 15 residues. Looked up from germline, CDR1 is MNHEY and CDR2 is SMNVEV (reference sequence). The ends lost 5 bases at V and 9 bases at J; junction bases unmatched: 9. The CDR3 sequence is CASSPGLAGRGTQYF. The CDR3 DNA is TGTGCCAGCAGTCCCGGACTAGCGGGAAGGGGGACGCAGTATTTT.

V gene TRBV6-6 combines with J gene TRBJ2-5, with 9 bases lining up with TRBD2. The end of the DNA aligns better with TRBJ2-7, so the J call may be wrong. This CDR3 comprises 14 residues. The germline V gene encodes CDR1 MNHNY and CDR2 SVGAGI (reference sequence). CDR3 region: CASSGTSTAYEQYF. For the CDR3, the DNA is TGTGCCAGCAGCGGGACTAGCACAGCCTACGAGCAGTACTTC.

The rearrangement links TRBV28 to TRBJ2-5; D tentatively reads TRBD1 or TRBD2 (5 bases each). The CDR3 sequence is 16 residues long. CDR1 MDHEN and CDR2 SYDVKM come from the germline V gene. Trimming took 5 bases from V and 1 from J, leaving 17 bases between them. CDR3 amino acids: CASSPQGIGVQETQYF. In DNA, the CDR3 is TGTGCCAGCAGTCCTCAGGGAATCGGGGTCCAAGAGACCCAGTACTTC.

The chain couples TRBV11-2 to TRBJ2-7; D gene uncertain. V was clipped by 5 bases and J by 3 bases, with 14 bases between them. CDR3 length equals 14 residues. In germline, CDR1 is SGHAT, CDR2 FQNNGV. The CDR3, as DNA: TGTGCCAGCAGCCCGAAAGCGATAGACTACGAGCAGTACTTC. Amino acid sequence: CASSPKAIDYEQYF.

This clone was detected a few times. The rearrangement joins TRBV28 to TRBJ1-1; possible D gene TRBD1, 5 bases. The CDR3 is 13 amino acids. V lost 6 bases, J lost 7 bases, and 15 bases lay in between. CDR1 is MDHEN and CDR2 is SYDVKM in the germline V gene. The CDR3 DNA reads TGTGCCAGCAGCAGGGAAGGGGCCCTTGAAGCTTTCTTT. It encodes CASSREGALEAFF.

V is TRBV6-6 and J is TRBJ2-1, with D possibly being TRBD1 (5 bases). CDR3 length: 14 amino acids. Germline V gene data show CDR1 as MNHNY and CDR2 as SVGAGI (reference sequence). V dropped 3 bases and J dropped 11 bases, with 17 bases sitting between them. The CDR3 nucleotides read TGTGCCAGCAGTTATGTAGGAGAACGGACAAAGCAGTTCTTC. Protein product: CASSYVGERTKQFF.

The chain joins TRBV29-1 to TRBJ1-1; no reliable D call. This CDR3 spans 13 amino acids. The V gene's germline CDR1 is SQVTM and CDR2 ANQGSEA. Trimming left V 6 bases short and J 1 base short, with 12 bases between. In DNA, the CDR3 is TGCAGCGTAGCGACGGCCGAGAACACTGAAGCTTTCTTT. It codes for CSVATAENTEAFF.

The chain combines TRBV5-1 with TRBJ2-7, with 9 bases matching TRBD1. CDR1 and CDR2 from the germline V gene are SGHRS and YFSETQ. V was clipped by 4 bases and J by 7 bases; unmatched bases: 6. The CDR3 extends over 13 amino acids. The CDR3 sequence is CASSPGQGWEQYF. DNA of the CDR3: TGCGCCAGCAGCCCCGGACAGGGGTGGGAGCAGTACTTC.

This chain joins TRBV5-1 and TRBJ2-5; D possibly uses TRBD1 or TRBD2 (5 bases each). This CDR3 spans 14 amino acids. The germline V and J ends were trimmed by 5 bases and 1 base, with 12 bases remaining between them. Per germline, CDR1 SGHRS and CDR2 YFSETQ. The CDR3 spells CASRFRDLQETQYF. Written as DNA, the CDR3 is TGCGCCAGCAGATTCAGGGACCTCCAAGAGACCCAGTACTTC.

The gene calls are TRBV19 and TRBJ1-2; TRBD1 matches at 8 bases. The V and J ends lost 7 bases and 4 bases, in that order; junction bases with no gene match: 11. Per the germline V gene, CDR1 is LNHDA and CDR2 is SQIVND (reference sequence). This CDR3 is built from 15 residues. The CDR3 DNA reads as TGTGCCAGTACTCCCGCAGGGGGCGTTGGCTATGGCTACACCTTC. As protein: CASTPAGGVGYGYTF.

The chain employs TRBV6-5 and TRBJ1-5; D is uncertain. The CDR3 has 13 residues. Trimming shortened V by 6 bases and J by 9 bases, and 15 bases separated the two germline ends. CDR1 and CDR2 (germline): MNHEY, SVGAGI. The CDR3 DNA sequence: TGTGCCAGCAGCCTCCAGGACTCGCGGCCCCAGCATTTT. It yields the protein CASSLQDSRPQHF.

This chain links TRBV11-3 with TRBJ1-5; TRBD1 might be the D (6 bases). V gave up 1 base and J gave up 9 bases, with 13 bases separating them. There are 14 residues in the CDR3. CDR1 and CDR2 from the germline V gene are SGHNT and YENEEA. The CDR3 DNA reads as TGTGCCAGCAGCTTAGCTAGGGGGTTTGGGCCCCAGCATTTT. It specifies CASSLARGFGPQHF.

Notes on this clone: The same CDR3 also results from other DNA sequences found in this sample. The V and J genes are TRBV15 and TRBJ2-7; D is unclear. Germline V gene lookup returns CDR1 LNHNV and CDR2 YYDKDF (reference sequence). V lost 0 bases and J lost 4, with 7 bases in between. This CDR3 is built from 13 residues. This CDR3 is CATSRDRGYEQYF. The CDR3 region has the DNA TGTGCCACCAGCAGAGATCGAGGATACGAGCAGTACTTC.

The rearrangement joins TRBV7-9 to TRBJ2-3, with 9 bases that match TRBD2. This CDR3 has 18 amino acids. J was trimmed by 1 base and V by 6 bases; bases with no gene match: 14. CDR1 and CDR2 (germline): SEHNR, FQNEAQ (reference sequence). The CDR3 loop is CASSTRRGRALGTDTQYF. The CDR3 DNA follows: TGTGCCAGCAGTACACGGCGCGGGAGGGCCCTAGGCACAGATACGCAGTATTTT.

With respect to this clone: The same CDR3 is also encoded by other DNA sequences in this sample. The V call is TRBV7-2, the J call TRBJ2-7; 12 bases map to TRBD2. The CDR3 spans 15 residues. Per the germline V gene, CDR1 is SGHTA and CDR2 is FQGNSA. V lost 5 bases to trimming and J lost 4 bases; unmatched junction nucleotides: 6. The CDR3 here is CASSPGLAGTYEQYF. The CDR3 DNA reads as TGTGCCAGCAGCCCAGGACTAGCGGGGACTTACGAGCAGTACTTC.

The chain recombines TRBV7-9 with TRBJ2-3, with TRBD1 as a possible D gene (6 bases). The germline V gene encodes CDR1 SEHNR and CDR2 FQNEAQ (reference sequence). CDR3 length: 16 amino acids. V lost 7 bases and J lost 5, with 22 bases in between. The CDR3 is CASNLRGTPRGDTQYF. The DNA of the CDR3 is TGTGCCAGCAACCTAAGGGGGACCCCTCGGGGAGATACGCAGTATTTT.

The chain couples TRBV4-2 to TRBJ2-1; 14 positions agree with TRBD2. Germline values: CDR1 LGHNA, CDR2 YNFKEQ. J gave up 3 bases and V 0 bases, and 1 base lay outside the gene matches. The CDR3 contains 17 residues. CDR3 sequence: CASSQEGTSGSYNEQFF. The CDR3 region has the DNA TGTGCCAGCAGCCAAGAAGGGACTAGCGGGAGCTACAATGAGCAGTTCTTC.

This chain uses TRBV7-2 with TRBJ2-7; D remains unclear. CDR3 length equals 12 residues. The V end lost 1 base, the J end lost 2 bases, and 3 bases lay between the germline ends. The germline V gene encodes CDR1 SGHTA and CDR2 FQGNSA. The CDR3 DNA is TGTGCCAGCAGCTTAGAGACCTACGAGCAGTACTTC. This sequence encodes CASSLETYEQYF. The complete variable domain, with remaining parts taken from reference TRBV7-2 and TRBJ2-7, reads GAGVSQSPSNKVTEKGKDVELRCDPISGHTALYWYRQSLGQGLEFLIYFQGNSAPDKSGLPSDRFSAERTGGSVSTLTIQRTQQEDSAVYLCASSLETYEQYFGPGTRLTVT.

The chain employs TRBV6-6 and TRBJ2-3; D unresolved. Trimming removed 8 bases at V and 2 bases at J, with 14 bases between. The CDR3 is made up of 14 amino acids. Germline loops: CDR1 MNHNY, CDR2 SVGAGI (reference sequence). CDR3 nucleotide sequence: TGTGCCAGCGCGAGATCTGATACCACAGATACGCAGTATTTT. It translates to CASARSDTTDTQYF.

The chain couples TRBV15 to TRBJ2-7, with 7 bases matching TRBD1. CDR3 size: 15 residues. Unmatched junction bases numbered 5, after V lost 1 base and J lost 2 bases. The germline CDR1 and CDR2 sequences are LNHNV and YYDKDF (reference sequence). This CDR3 reads CATSRVPGGPYEQYF. The DNA for the CDR3 is TGTGCCACCAGCAGAGTCCCAGGGGGTCCCTACGAGCAGTACTTC.

The rearrangement links TRBV7-9 to TRBJ1-2; D is uncertain. Germline CDR1 SEHNR, CDR2 FQNEAQ (reference sequence). The germline V and J ends were trimmed by 6 bases and 2 bases, with 7 bases remaining between them. The CDR3 loop spans 12 amino acids. CDR3 protein: CASRPLNYGYTF. The CDR3 DNA is TGTGCCAGCAGGCCACTGAACTATGGCTACACCTTC.

The V call is TRBV30, the J call TRBJ2-1, with a tentative D call TRBD2 (5 bases). The V gene's germline CDR1 is GTSNPN and CDR2 SVGIG (reference sequence). This CDR3 comprises 13 residues. V was clipped by 3 bases and J by 6 bases, with 12 bases between them. The CDR3 bases are TGTGCCTGGAGCGAGGGAGAGATCAATGAGCAGTTCTTC. Translation gives CAWSEGEINEQFF.

The chain uses TRBV6-6 and TRBJ2-5, with D perhaps TRBD1 (5 bases). The CDR3 runs 15 residues. Trimming stripped 5 bases from V and 5 bases from J, with 18 bases between. Germline-derived CDR1 and CDR2 are MNHNY and SVGAGI (reference sequence). The CDR3 bases are TGTGCCAGCAGTGCCCCCCCAGGGTTTGAGGAGACCCAGTACTTC. This gives the protein CASSAPPGFEETQYF.

V is TRBV4-1 and J is TRBJ1-5; a possible D gene is TRBD1 (5 bases). Trimming shortened V by 1 base and J by 2 bases, and 9 bases separated the two germline ends. In germline, CDR1 is MGHRA, CDR2 YSYEKL. The CDR3 runs to 15 residues. As DNA, the CDR3 is TGCGCCAGCAGCCAAGTTGACAGACGCAATCAGCCCCAGCATTTT. It encodes CASSQVDRRNQPQHF.

The CDR3 region has the DNA TGTGCCAGCAGTGAGGGACTTCCGAACCTCTACGAGCAGTACTTC. Its protein product is CASSEGLPNLYEQYF. The V and J genes are TRBV27 and TRBJ2-7, with D possibly being TRBD2 (6 bases). V lost 5 bases, J lost 3 bases, and 17 bases lay in between. Germline V gives CDR1 MNHEY, CDR2 SMNVEV (reference sequence). This CDR3 comprises 15 residues.

The chain links TRBV7-9 to TRBJ2-7; D may match TRBD1 or TRBD2 (6 bases each). V was pared by 2 bases and J by 9 bases, with 11 bases between. Germline CDR1 is SEHNR and CDR2 is FQNEAQ (reference sequence). This CDR3 is 12 amino acids long. This CDR3 reads CASSLRGGGQYF. The DNA for the CDR3 is TGTGCCAGCAGCTTACGAGGGGGAGGGCAGTACTTC.